Presented here are 7 T cell receptor beta chains from one specimen sequenced in a study of shared clonotypes between healthy human individuals. Assay used: immunoSEQ multiplex PCR; TCRdb lists only in-frame clones, some missing. This table has approximately 350,000 clones, less than 85% appearing once. Sequenced material: memory CD4+ T cells sorted from blood. The subset was: CD45RA-negative fraction. The source of these receptors is a man aged 25-40 years in good health.

This clone was recorded many times. The rearrangement links TRBV19 to TRBJ2-2; D ambiguous. The V end lost 8 bases, the J end lost 6 bases, and 16 bases lay between the germline ends. This CDR3 has 14 amino acids. Per the germline V gene, CDR1 is LNHDA and CDR2 is SQIVND (reference sequence). The DNA for the CDR3 is TGTGCCAGTCAACCTCCGAACAATCCCGGGGAGCTGTTTTTT. Translating gives CASQPPNNPGELFF.

The genes are TRBV28 and TRBJ2-7; 12 nucleotides agree with TRBD2. The V gene end was trimmed by 5 bases and the J gene end by 3 bases; junction bases not matched to a gene: 8. This CDR3 region has 16 residues. CDR1 is MDHEN and CDR2 is SYDVKM in the germline V gene. The CDR3 coding sequence is TGTGCCAGCAGTGTTCGGACTAGCGGGACCCTCTACGAGCAGTACTTC. Amino acid sequence: CASSVRTSGTLYEQYF.

The CDR3 loop is CASSGTRERSDTQYF. The CDR3 DNA sequence: TGTGCCAGCAGCGGTACGCGGGAAAGGTCAGATACGCAGTATTTT. The genes are TRBV7-8 and TRBJ2-3; D is perhaps TRBD2 (6 bases). Trimming removed 5 bases at V and 4 bases at J, with 16 bases between. Looked up from germline, CDR1 is SGHVS and CDR2 is FQNEAQ. This CDR3 has 15 residues.

DNA of the CDR3: TGTGCCAGTAGTATACAGGGACCTCGGGCTAATGAAAAACTGTTTTTT. Translation: CASSIQGPRANEKLFF. The chain links TRBV19 to TRBJ1-4, with a possible D match to TRBD1 (5 bases). V was clipped by 2 bases and J by 3 bases, with 13 bases between them. The CDR3 contains 16 residues. The germline V gene has CDR1 LNHDA and CDR2 SQIVND (reference sequence). Looking up the rest from reference TRBV19 and TRBJ1-4 gives the full variable domain: DGGITQSPKYLFRKEGQNVTLSCEQNLNHDAMYWYRQDPGQGLRLIYYSQIVNDFQKGDIAEGYSVSREKKESFPLTVTSAQKNPTAFYLCASSIQGPRANEKLFFGSGTQLSVL.

The V call is TRBV30, the J call TRBJ1-5; D perhaps matches TRBD1 (5 bases). With 0 bases removed from V and 4 bases from J, the gap between germline ends came to 13 bases. Germline V gene data show CDR1 as GTSNPN and CDR2 as SVGIG (reference sequence). The CDR3 loop spans 15 amino acids. The CDR3 sequence is CAWSVRGPDNQPQHF. The CDR3 region has the DNA TGTGCCTGGAGTGTACGGGGACCGGATAATCAGCCCCAGCATTTT.

V is TRBV9 and J is TRBJ1-6; no definite D call. In germline, CDR1 is SGDLS, CDR2 YYNGEE. The V end lost 0 bases, the J end lost 10 bases, and 11 bases lay between the germline ends. The CDR3 covers 14 residues. The CDR3 reads CASSVESTGSPLHF. CDR3 nucleotide sequence: TGTGCCAGCAGCGTAGAAAGTACGGGCTCACCCCTCCACTTT. The full variable domain, its missing parts supplied by reference TRBV9 and TRBJ1-6, is DSGVTQTPKHLITATGQRVTLRCSPRSGDLSVYWYQQSLDQGLQFLIQYYNGEERAKGNILERFSAQQFPDLHSELNLSSLELGDSALYFCASSVESTGSPLHFGNGTRLTVT.

V usage is TRBV7-2 and J usage is TRBJ2-7, with TRBD2 matching 7 bases. CDR1 SGHTA and CDR2 FQGNSA come from the germline V gene. V shed 5 bases, J shed 7 bases, and the junction held 17 bases outside the gene matches. This CDR3 contains 16 residues. As DNA, the CDR3 is TGTGCCAGCAGCCGGAATTGGATTTCAGCGGGGCAAGAGCAGTACTTC. Protein sequence: CASSRNWISAGQEQYF.